The subject of this entry is one T cell receptor (beta chain). The sample belongs to a study of blood T cell repertoires in COVID-19. Study details: Samples of COVID-19 (acute and convalescent) were obtained from the United States, Italy and Spain.

Trimming took 6 bases from V and 5 from J, leaving 18 bases between them. In germline, CDR1 is SGHRS, CDR2 YFSETQ. The CDR3 runs 14 residues. Those enrolled, adults aged roughly 18 to 95 years, came from about two dozen US areas. Participants reported their clinical history, and cohort assignment relied on those reports. In the original workflow: How many nucleated cells were present was estimated from reference gene primer amplification. Sequencing was performed with immunoSEQ multiplex PCR; in TCRdb, only in-frame clones are kept and a portion is missing. The DNA gave D and trimming, while V, J and clone size come from that table. The data hold about 430,000 clones, with roughly 88% observed a single time.

This receptor was identified in a woman younger than 30 who had been exposed to COVID-19. The specimen sequenced was PBMCs or T cells enriched from blood (not recorded which). The chain combines TRBV5-1 with TRBJ2-7; TRBD1 might be the D (6 bases). The CDR3 region is CASTHPGHVNEQYF. CDR3 nucleotides: TGCGCCAGCACCCATCCGGGACACGTGAACGAGCAGTACTTC. Complete variable domain (other parts from reference TRBV5-1 and TRBJ2-7): KAGVTQTPRYLIKTRGQQVTLSCSPISGHRSVSWYQQTPGQGLQFLFEYFSETQRNKGNFPGRFSGRQFSNSRSEMNVSTLELGDSALYLCASTHPGHVNEQYFGPGTRLTVT.